A single sample gave rise to the 5 T cell receptor beta chains below, sequenced in a study of blood T cell repertoires in COVID-19. TCRdb keeps only in-frame clones here, not all; method: immunoSEQ multiplex PCR. There are 100,000 to 120,000 clones in the sample; more than 80% occur only once, and about 7.3% lies in the top ten. The sequenced sample consisted of peripheral blood. Source of these receptors: a woman aged 40 to 55 with acute or convalescent COVID-19.

The V call is TRBV19, the J call TRBJ1-1, with a weak D call TRBD1 (5 bases). CDR3 length: 14 amino acids. Germline V lookup: CDR1 LNHDA, CDR2 SQIVND (reference sequence). V was cut by 10 bases and J by 4 bases, with 19 bases left in between. The CDR3 loop reads CATKGGATSTEAFF. DNA of the CDR3: TGTGCCACCAAGGGTGGGGCAACGAGCACTGAAGCTTTCTTT.

V is TRBV5-1 and J is TRBJ1-1; 8 positions match TRBD1. The CDR3 consists of 13 residues. Germline loops: CDR1 SGHRS, CDR2 YFSETQ. V shed 3 bases and J 5 bases; nucleotides not matched to a gene: 3. The chain's CDR3 is CASSSDRGTEAFF. In nucleotides, the CDR3 is TGCGCCAGCAGCTCCGACAGGGGTACTGAAGCTTTCTTT.

This chain connects TRBV4-3 to TRBJ2-3; 7 nucleotides line up with TRBD1. Germline V gives CDR1 LGHNA, CDR2 YSLEER. The CDR3 runs 15 residues. V lost 1 base and J lost 2; bases outside the gene matches: 3. The CDR3 nucleotides are TGCGCCAGCAGCCAAGGGGGGACAGCCACAGATACGCAGTATTTT. It is translated as CASSQGGTATDTQYF.

The rearrangement joins TRBV3-1 (or the pseudogene TRBV3-2) to TRBJ2-5; 7 positions match TRBD2. The germline V gene has CDR1 LGHDT and CDR2 YNNKEL (reference sequence). The CDR3 consists of 17 residues. Trimming took 3 bases from V and 4 from J; bases not matched to a gene: 14. The CDR3 nucleotides read TGTGCCAGCAGCCAGGGTTGGGGTAGCGGGTCCCCAGAGACCCAGTACTTC. It is translated as CASSQGWGSGSPETQYF.

The chain recombines TRBV11-2 with TRBJ2-7, with D uncertain. CDR3 length: 13 residues. Germline V lookup: CDR1 SGHAT, CDR2 FQNNGV. With 3 bases removed from V and 3 bases from J, the gap between germline ends came to 9 bases. The DNA for the CDR3 is TGTGCCAGCAGCTTCCTACTAATCTACGAGCAGTACTTC. Amino acids: CASSFLLIYEQYF.